A selection of T cell receptor beta chains follows, all from one sample in a study of CD8+ T cells in alopecia areata. Produced via immunoSEQ multiplex PCR; TCRdb's table is partial and in-frame only. The data contain about 250,000 clones, about 68% of them singletons. Sequences were derived from CD4+ T cells sorted from blood, sampled at week 0. The receptors originated from a human donor with alopecia areata. Both conserved end residues are part of each CDR3. Fields, in order: clone size, D gene, J gene, V gene, CDR3 length, CDR3 DNA, CDR3 protein. A D gene is named only where the DNA matches it firmly. A row's size may be missing; if present it is once, few, many or a size class.

abundance: NA
d_gene: TRBD2
j_gene: TRBJ2-7
v_gene: TRBV27
len: 17
CDR3nt: TGTGCCAGCAGCCCACGCCCGACTAGCGGGGTTACCTACGAGCAGTACTTC
CDR3aa: CASSPRPTSGVTYEQYF

abundance: NA
d_gene: NA
j_gene: TRBJ1-2
v_gene: TRBV7-2
len: 14
CDR3nt: TGTGCCAGCAGCTTAGTCGGAGGGGGTCTTGGCTACACCTTC
CDR3aa: CASSLVGGGLGYTF

abundance: once
d_gene: NA
j_gene: TRBJ1-6
v_gene: TRBV7-2
len: 14
CDR3nt: TGTGCCAGCAGGCAAAGGGGATTCGGTTCACCCCTCCACTTT
CDR3aa: CASRQRGFGSPLHF

abundance: NA
d_gene: TRBD1
j_gene: TRBJ2-6
v_gene: TRBV6-5
len: 15
CDR3nt: TGTGCCAGCACCCGGGACAGGGCTGGGGCCAACGTCCTGACTTTC
CDR3aa: CASTRDRAGANVLTF

abundance: NA
d_gene: TRBD2
j_gene: TRBJ2-1
v_gene: TRBV11-2
len: 17
CDR3nt: TGTGCCAGCAGCCCCACCGGGACTAGCGGGAGATACAATGAGCAGTTCTTC
CDR3aa: CASSPTGTSGRYNEQFF

abundance: NA
d_gene: TRBD2
j_gene: TRBJ2-4
v_gene: TRBV30
len: 13
CDR3nt: TGTGCCTCGCAACTAGCGGGGGTGAATGTTCAGTACTTC
CDR3aa: CASQLAGVNVQYF

abundance: NA
d_gene: NA
j_gene: TRBJ2-2
v_gene: TRBV4-2
len: 14
CDR3nt: TGTGCCAGCAGCCAAGATCCAGACACCGGGGAGCTGTTTTTT
CDR3aa: CASSQDPDTGELFF

abundance: NA
d_gene: NA
j_gene: TRBJ1-2
v_gene: TRBV5-4
len: 14
CDR3nt: TGTGCCAGCAGCTTAGACCGACAGATCTATGGCTACACCTTC
CDR3aa: CASSLDRQIYGYTF

abundance: few
d_gene: NA
j_gene: TRBJ2-5
v_gene: TRBV7-2
len: 13
CDR3nt: TGTGCCAGCAGCAGGGGGGGCGGAGAGACCCAGTACTTC
CDR3aa: CASSRGGGETQYF

abundance: NA
d_gene: NA
j_gene: TRBJ2-6
v_gene: TRBV7-2
len: 14
CDR3nt: TGTGCCAGCAGCACCAACTCTGGGGCCAACGTCCTGACTTTC
CDR3aa: CASSTNSGANVLTF

abundance: few
d_gene: NA
j_gene: TRBJ2-7
v_gene: TRBV21-1
len: 15
CDR3nt: TGTGCCAGCAGCTCGAGAGCGGGGACGATCTACGAGCAGTACTTC
CDR3aa: CASSSRAGTIYEQYF

abundance: once
d_gene: NA
j_gene: TRBJ2-7
v_gene: TRBV29-1
len: 12
CDR3nt: TGCAGCGTTGGAGAAAAGACCTACGAGCAGTACTTC
CDR3aa: CSVGEKTYEQYF

abundance: NA
d_gene: NA
j_gene: TRBJ2-7
v_gene: TRBV30
len: 11
CDR3nt: TGTGCCCAGGGCGCCTTGAGGGAGCAGTACTTC
CDR3aa: CAQGALREQYF

abundance: NA
d_gene: TRBD1
j_gene: TRBJ2-1
v_gene: TRBV7-8
len: 16
CDR3nt: TGTGCCAGCAGCCCTAGGCGGGGACAGGGCTACAATGAGCAGTTCTTC
CDR3aa: CASSPRRGQGYNEQFF

abundance: NA
d_gene: TRBD1
j_gene: TRBJ1-6
v_gene: TRBV2
len: 14
CDR3nt: TGTGCCAGCATTAGGGACAGCCCAAATTCACCCCTCCACTTT
CDR3aa: CASIRDSPNSPLHF

abundance: NA
d_gene: NA
j_gene: TRBJ2-3
v_gene: TRBV4-1
len: 14
CDR3nt: TGCGCCAGCAGCCAGAGAGCCGTCGCAGATACGCAGTATTTT
CDR3aa: CASSQRAVADTQYF

abundance: few
d_gene: NA
j_gene: TRBJ2-3
v_gene: TRBV29-1
len: 14
CDR3nt: TGCAGTTTTGATGCAGGGGCAATCACAGATACGCAGTATTTT
CDR3aa: CSFDAGAITDTQYF

abundance: NA
d_gene: NA
j_gene: TRBJ2-3
v_gene: TRBV11-2
len: 14
CDR3nt: TGTGCCAGCAGCTTGGGCCAGGGCCTGGATACGCAGTATTTT
CDR3aa: CASSLGQGLDTQYF

abundance: few
d_gene: NA
j_gene: TRBJ2-3
v_gene: TRBV9
len: 16
CDR3nt: TGTGCCAGCAGCGTAGCTCCGGGGGCCAACACAGATACGCAGTATTTT
CDR3aa: CASSVAPGANTDTQYF

abundance: NA
d_gene: NA
j_gene: TRBJ2-5
v_gene: TRBV10-3
len: 13
CDR3nt: TGTGCCATCAGTGATGACCGCCGGGAGACCCAGTACTTC
CDR3aa: CAISDDRRETQYF

abundance: NA
d_gene: TRBD2
j_gene: TRBJ2-5
v_gene: TRBV7-6
len: 15
CDR3nt: TGTGCCAGCAGCTTACTGGCGGGGGGGCGGGAGACCCAGTACTTC
CDR3aa: CASSLLAGGRETQYF

abundance: few
d_gene: NA
j_gene: TRBJ1-1
v_gene: TRBV29-1
len: 13
CDR3nt: TGCAGCGCCCGAGGACAGCCGAACACTGAAGCTTTCTTT
CDR3aa: CSARGQPNTEAFF

abundance: few
d_gene: TRBD1
j_gene: TRBJ2-5
v_gene: TRBV6-6
len: 13
CDR3nt: TGTGCCAGCAACGGACAGGCCAAAGAGACCCAGTACTTC
CDR3aa: CASNGQAKETQYF

abundance: few
d_gene: TRBD2
j_gene: TRBJ2-5
v_gene: TRBV7-2
len: 13
CDR3nt: TGTGCCAGCAGCCCCCGGGGGGAAGAGACCCAGTACTTC
CDR3aa: CASSPRGEETQYF

abundance: NA
d_gene: NA
j_gene: TRBJ1-2
v_gene: TRBV13
len: 14
CDR3nt: TGTGCCAGCAGCCTCAGTGGTCCGGCCCATGGCTACACCTTC
CDR3aa: CASSLSGPAHGYTF

abundance: NA
d_gene: NA
j_gene: TRBJ2-5
v_gene: TRBV6-5
len: 15
CDR3nt: TGTGCCAGCAGTTACTCCTCCGATGTCTCCCAGACCCAGTACTTC
CDR3aa: CASSYSSDVSQTQYF

abundance: few
d_gene: TRBD2
j_gene: TRBJ2-3
v_gene: TRBV2
len: 15
CDR3nt: TGTGCCAGCAGTGAAGCGCTAGCGGGGATCGATACGCAGTATTTT
CDR3aa: CASSEALAGIDTQYF

abundance: NA
d_gene: TRBD1
j_gene: TRBJ2-6
v_gene: TRBV30
len: 16
CDR3nt: TGTGCCTGGAGTGGGGACAGGTCCTCTGGGGCCAACGTCCTGACTTTC
CDR3aa: CAWSGDRSSGANVLTF

abundance: few
d_gene: TRBD1
j_gene: TRBJ1-5
v_gene: TRBV6-6
len: 16
CDR3nt: TGTGCCAGCACTCGGGACAGGGCCTATAGCAATCAGCCCCAGCATTTT
CDR3aa: CASTRDRAYSNQPQHF

abundance: NA
d_gene: TRBD1
j_gene: TRBJ2-4
v_gene: TRBV30
len: 16
CDR3nt: TGTGCCTGGAGACGGGACAGGGGTTTAGCCAAAAACATTCAGTACTTC
CDR3aa: CAWRRDRGLAKNIQYF

abundance: NA
d_gene: TRBD1
j_gene: TRBJ2-5
v_gene: TRBV5-1
len: 14
CDR3nt: TGCGCCAGCAGCTTACAGGGGAACCAAGAGACCCAGTACTTC
CDR3aa: CASSLQGNQETQYF

abundance: NA
d_gene: NA
j_gene: TRBJ2-3
v_gene: TRBV7-2
len: 12
CDR3nt: TGTGCCAGCAGCTTATACACAGATACGCAGTATTTT
CDR3aa: CASSLYTDTQYF

abundance: NA
d_gene: NA
j_gene: TRBJ1-1
v_gene: TRBV29-1
len: 13
CDR3nt: TGCAGCGCCTCTCGTGGGGGGAACACTGAAGCTTTCTTT
CDR3aa: CSASRGGNTEAFF

abundance: NA
d_gene: TRBD1
j_gene: TRBJ2-2
v_gene: TRBV29-1
len: 13
CDR3nt: TGCAGCGTTGTCAGGGGGCCCACCGGGGAGCTGTTTTTT
CDR3aa: CSVVRGPTGELFF

abundance: few
d_gene: TRBD1
j_gene: TRBJ2-7
v_gene: TRBV30
len: 12
CDR3nt: TGTGCCTGGGACAGGGTTTCCTACGAGCAGTACTTC
CDR3aa: CAWDRVSYEQYF

abundance: NA
d_gene: NA
j_gene: TRBJ1-3
v_gene: TRBV30
len: 12
CDR3nt: TGTGCCTGGCGGGACTCTGGAAACACCATATATTTT
CDR3aa: CAWRDSGNTIYF

abundance: few
d_gene: NA
j_gene: TRBJ2-1
v_gene: TRBV5-4
len: 16
CDR3nt: TGTGCCAGCAGCCGATCGGGACTCGAGACCTACAATGAGCAGTTCTTC
CDR3aa: CASSRSGLETYNEQFF

abundance: NA
d_gene: NA
j_gene: TRBJ2-3
v_gene: TRBV29-1
len: 12
CDR3nt: TGCAGCTTCCGACAAAGCACAGATACGCAGTATTTT
CDR3aa: CSFRQSTDTQYF

abundance: NA
d_gene: NA
j_gene: TRBJ2-5
v_gene: TRBV29-1
len: 14
CDR3nt: TGCAGCGTTGAAAAAGGCGGGGTCCAAGAGACCCAGTACTTC
CDR3aa: CSVEKGGVQETQYF

abundance: NA
d_gene: NA
j_gene: TRBJ2-5
v_gene: TRBV29-1
len: 12
CDR3nt: TGCGCCGTAGGGCCCGGTCAGGAGACCCAGTACTTC
CDR3aa: CAVGPGQETQYF

abundance: once
d_gene: NA
j_gene: TRBJ1-1
v_gene: TRBV29-1
len: 12
CDR3nt: TGCAGCGGGGACCCCGAGGCCACTGAAGCTTTCTTT
CDR3aa: CSGDPEATEAFF

abundance: NA
d_gene: NA
j_gene: TRBJ2-3
v_gene: TRBV7-6
len: 15
CDR3nt: TGTGCCAGCAGCTTTTCGCTAGGGAGCACAGATACGCAGTATTTT
CDR3aa: CASSFSLGSTDTQYF

abundance: once
d_gene: TRBD2
j_gene: TRBJ2-3
v_gene: TRBV9
len: 15
CDR3nt: TGTGCCAGCAGCGTAGGCGGGGGAAACACAGATACGCAGTATTTT
CDR3aa: CASSVGGGNTDTQYF

abundance: NA
d_gene: NA
j_gene: TRBJ2-2
v_gene: TRBV5-1
len: 17
CDR3nt: TGCGCCAGCAGCTTGGCGGGCCTAGCGACGAACACCGGGGAGCTGTTTTTT
CDR3aa: CASSLAGLATNTGELFF

abundance: NA
d_gene: NA
j_gene: TRBJ2-7
v_gene: TRBV27
len: 11
CDR3nt: TGTGCCAGCAGTCATAACTACGAGCAGTACTTC
CDR3aa: CASSHNYEQYF